This T cell receptor beta chain originates from a study of blood T cell repertoires in COVID-19. Overall study: T cells, B-cell-depleted T cells, or PBMCs supplied cDNA or gDNA.

Clones were sequenced by immunoSEQ multiplex PCR, and TCRdb holds only the in-frame ones, with some missing. This table has 200,000 to 250,000 clones, around 87% appearing once. Trimming shortened V by 1 base and J by 0 bases, and 13 bases separated the two germline ends. CDR3 size: 17 residues. In germline, CDR1 is LGHDT, CDR2 YNNKEL (reference sequence). The receptor was derived from a man aged 55 to 70 with acute or convalescent COVID-19. The rearrangement links TRBV3-1 (or the pseudogene TRBV3-2) to TRBJ1-5; TRBD1 is a possible D gene (5 bases). Material for sequencing was peripheral blood. The CDR3 reads CASSQGQGPDSNQPQHF. DNA of the CDR3: TGTGCCAGCAGCCAAGGGCAGGGCCCAGATAGCAATCAGCCCCAGCATTTT.